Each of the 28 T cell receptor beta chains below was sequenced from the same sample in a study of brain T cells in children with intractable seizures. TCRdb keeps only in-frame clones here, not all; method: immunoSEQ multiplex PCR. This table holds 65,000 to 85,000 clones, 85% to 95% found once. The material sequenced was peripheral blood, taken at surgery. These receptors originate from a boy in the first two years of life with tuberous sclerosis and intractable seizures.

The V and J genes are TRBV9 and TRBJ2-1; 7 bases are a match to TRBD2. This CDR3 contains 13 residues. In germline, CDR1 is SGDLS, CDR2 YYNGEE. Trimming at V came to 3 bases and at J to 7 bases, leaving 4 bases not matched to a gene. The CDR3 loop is CASSERSGNEQFF. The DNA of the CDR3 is TGTGCCAGCAGCGAACGTAGCGGGAATGAGCAGTTCTTC.

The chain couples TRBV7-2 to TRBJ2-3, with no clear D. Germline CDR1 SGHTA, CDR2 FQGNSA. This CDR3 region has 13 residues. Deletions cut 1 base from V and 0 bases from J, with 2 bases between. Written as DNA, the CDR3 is TGTGCCAGCAGCTTAGTAAGCACAGATACGCAGTATTTT. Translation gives CASSLVSTDTQYF.

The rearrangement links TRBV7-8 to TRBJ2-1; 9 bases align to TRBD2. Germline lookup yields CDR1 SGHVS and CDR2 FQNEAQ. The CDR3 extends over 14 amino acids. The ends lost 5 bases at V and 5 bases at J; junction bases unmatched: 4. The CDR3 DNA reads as TGTGCCAGCAGCACCCGACTAGCGGACAATGAGCAGTTCTTC. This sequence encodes CASSTRLADNEQFF.

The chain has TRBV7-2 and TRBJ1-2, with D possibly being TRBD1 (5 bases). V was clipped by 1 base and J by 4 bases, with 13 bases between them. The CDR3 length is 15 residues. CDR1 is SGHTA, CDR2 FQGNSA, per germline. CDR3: CASSLDGHQFYGYTF. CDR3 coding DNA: TGTGCCAGCAGCTTAGACGGACACCAGTTCTATGGCTACACCTTC. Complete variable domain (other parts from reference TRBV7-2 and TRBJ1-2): GAGVSQSPSNKVTEKGKDVELRCDPISGHTALYWYRQSLGQGLEFLIYFQGNSAPDKSGLPSDRFSAERTGGSVSTLTIQRTQQEDSAVYLCASSLDGHQFYGYTFGSGTRLTVV.

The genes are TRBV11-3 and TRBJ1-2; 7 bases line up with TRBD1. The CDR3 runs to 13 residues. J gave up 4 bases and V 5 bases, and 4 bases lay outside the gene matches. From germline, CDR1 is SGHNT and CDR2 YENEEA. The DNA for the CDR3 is TGTGCCAGCAGCGGGGGACAGATCTATGGCTACACCTTC. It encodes CASSGGQIYGYTF.

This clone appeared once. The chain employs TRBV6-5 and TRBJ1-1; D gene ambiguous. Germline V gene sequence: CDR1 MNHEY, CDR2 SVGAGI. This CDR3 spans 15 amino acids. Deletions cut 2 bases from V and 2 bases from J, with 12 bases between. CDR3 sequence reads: CASSYRAIRNTEAFF. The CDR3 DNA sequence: TGTGCCAGCAGTTACCGAGCCATCCGTAACACTGAAGCTTTCTTT.

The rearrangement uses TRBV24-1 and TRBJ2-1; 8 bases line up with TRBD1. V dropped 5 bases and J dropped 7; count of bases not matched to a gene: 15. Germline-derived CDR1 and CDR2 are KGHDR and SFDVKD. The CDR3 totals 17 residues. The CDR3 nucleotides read TGTGCCACCAGTGGCCCCGGGACAGGCTCCCCTCGGAATGAGCAGTTCTTC. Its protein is CATSGPGTGSPRNEQFF.

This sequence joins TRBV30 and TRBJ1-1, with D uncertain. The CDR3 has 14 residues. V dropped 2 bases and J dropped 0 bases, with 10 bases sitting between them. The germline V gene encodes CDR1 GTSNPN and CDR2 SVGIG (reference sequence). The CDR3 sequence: CAWSSGPMNTEAFF. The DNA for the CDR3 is TGTGCCTGGAGTTCCGGTCCCATGAACACTGAAGCTTTCTTT. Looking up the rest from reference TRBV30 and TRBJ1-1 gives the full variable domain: SQTIHQWPATLVQPVGSPLSLECTVEGTSNPNLYWYRQAAGRGLQLLFYSVGIGQISSEVPQNLSASRPQDRQFILSSKKLLLSDSGFYLCAWSSGPMNTEAFFGQGTRLTVV.

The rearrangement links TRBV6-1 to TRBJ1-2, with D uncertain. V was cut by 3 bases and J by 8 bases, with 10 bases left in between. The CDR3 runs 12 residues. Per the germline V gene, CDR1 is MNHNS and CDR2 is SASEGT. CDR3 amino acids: CASSDDPGGYTF. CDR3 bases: TGTGCCAGCAGTGACGACCCGGGGGGCTACACCTTC.

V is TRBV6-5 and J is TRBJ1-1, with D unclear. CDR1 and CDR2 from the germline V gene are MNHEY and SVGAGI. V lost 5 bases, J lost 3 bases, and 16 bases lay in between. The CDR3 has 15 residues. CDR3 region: CASSLKGPVYTEAFF. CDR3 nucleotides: TGTGCCAGCAGTCTAAAGGGCCCGGTCTACACTGAAGCTTTCTTT.

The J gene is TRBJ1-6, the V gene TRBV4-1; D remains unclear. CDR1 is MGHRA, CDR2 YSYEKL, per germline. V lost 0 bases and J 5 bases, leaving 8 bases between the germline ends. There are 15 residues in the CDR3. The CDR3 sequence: CASSQEVVDNSPLHF. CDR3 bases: TGCGCCAGCAGCCAAGAGGTCGTAGATAATTCACCCCTCCACTTT.

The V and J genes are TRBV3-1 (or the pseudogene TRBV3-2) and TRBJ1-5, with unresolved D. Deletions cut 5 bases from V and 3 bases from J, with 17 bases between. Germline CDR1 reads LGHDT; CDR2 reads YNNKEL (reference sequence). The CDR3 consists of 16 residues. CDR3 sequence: CASSSSRRLPNQPQHF. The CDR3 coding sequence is TGTGCCAGCAGCTCCTCTCGCAGGTTGCCCAATCAGCCCCAGCATTTT.

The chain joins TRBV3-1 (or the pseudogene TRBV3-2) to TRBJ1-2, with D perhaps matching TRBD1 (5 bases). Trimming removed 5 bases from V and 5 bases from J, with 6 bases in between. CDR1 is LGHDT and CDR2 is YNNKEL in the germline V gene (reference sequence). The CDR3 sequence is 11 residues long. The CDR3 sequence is CASSEGYGYTF. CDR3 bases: TGTGCCAGCAGCGAGGGGTATGGCTACACCTTC.

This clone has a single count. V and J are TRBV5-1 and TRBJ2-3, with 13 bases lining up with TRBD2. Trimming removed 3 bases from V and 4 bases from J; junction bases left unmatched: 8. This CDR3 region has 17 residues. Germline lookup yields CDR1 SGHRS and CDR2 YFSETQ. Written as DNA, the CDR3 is TGCGCCAGCAGCTCCCGGGAAACTAGCGGGAGGGCAGATACGCAGTATTTT. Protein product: CASSSRETSGRADTQYF.

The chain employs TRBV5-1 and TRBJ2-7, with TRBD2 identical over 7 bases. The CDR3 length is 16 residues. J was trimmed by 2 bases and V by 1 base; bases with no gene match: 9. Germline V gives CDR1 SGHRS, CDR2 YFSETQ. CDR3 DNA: TGCGCCAGCAGCTTGATGGCGGGAGAATACCCCTACGAGCAGTACTTC. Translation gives CASSLMAGEYPYEQYF.

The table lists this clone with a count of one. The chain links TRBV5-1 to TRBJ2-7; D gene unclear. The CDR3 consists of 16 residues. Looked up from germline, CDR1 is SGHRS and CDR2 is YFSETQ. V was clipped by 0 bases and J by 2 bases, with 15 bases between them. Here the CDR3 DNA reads TGCGCCAGCAGCTTGGTTGGGAAAGATTACACCTACGAGCAGTACTTC. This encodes CASSLVGKDYTYEQYF.

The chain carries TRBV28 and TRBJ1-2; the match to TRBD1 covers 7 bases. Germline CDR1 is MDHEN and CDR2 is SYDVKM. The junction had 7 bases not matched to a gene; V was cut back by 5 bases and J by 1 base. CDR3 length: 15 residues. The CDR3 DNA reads TGTGCCAGCAGTGTTGGGACAGAACTTAACTATGGCTACACCTTC. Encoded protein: CASSVGTELNYGYTF.

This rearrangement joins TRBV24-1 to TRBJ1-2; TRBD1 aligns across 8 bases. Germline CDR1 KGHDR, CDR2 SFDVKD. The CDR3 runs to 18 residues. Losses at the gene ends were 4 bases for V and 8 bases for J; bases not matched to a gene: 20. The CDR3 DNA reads TGTGCCACCAGTGACCACCTCGTTAAACTACAGGGGGTGGAAGGCTACACCTTC. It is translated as CATSDHLVKLQGVEGYTF.

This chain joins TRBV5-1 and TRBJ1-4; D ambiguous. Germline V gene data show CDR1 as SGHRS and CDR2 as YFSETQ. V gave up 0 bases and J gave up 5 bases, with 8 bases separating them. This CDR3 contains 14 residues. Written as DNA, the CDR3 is TGCGCCAGCAGCTTGGGGCAGGTCAATGAAAAACTGTTTTTT. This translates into CASSLGQVNEKLFF.

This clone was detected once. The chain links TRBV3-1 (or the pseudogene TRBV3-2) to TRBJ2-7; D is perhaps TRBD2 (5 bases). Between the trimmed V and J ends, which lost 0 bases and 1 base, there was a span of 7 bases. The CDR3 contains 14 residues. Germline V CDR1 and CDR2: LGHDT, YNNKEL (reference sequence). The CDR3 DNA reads TGTGCCAGCAGCCAAGAGGTAGCGTCCTACGAGCAGTACTTC. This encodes CASSQEVASYEQYF.

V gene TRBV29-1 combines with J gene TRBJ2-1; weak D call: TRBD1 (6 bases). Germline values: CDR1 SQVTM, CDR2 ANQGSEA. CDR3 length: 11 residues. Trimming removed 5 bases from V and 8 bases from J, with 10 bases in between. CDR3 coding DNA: TGCAGCGTTTACAGGGTCGATGAGCAGTTCTTC. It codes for CSVYRVDEQFF.

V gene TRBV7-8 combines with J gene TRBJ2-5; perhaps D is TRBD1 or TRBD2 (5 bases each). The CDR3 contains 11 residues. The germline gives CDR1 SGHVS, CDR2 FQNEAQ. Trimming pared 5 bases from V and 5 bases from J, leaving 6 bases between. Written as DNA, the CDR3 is TGTGCCAGCAGCGGGGGTGAGACCCAGTACTTC. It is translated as CASSGGETQYF.

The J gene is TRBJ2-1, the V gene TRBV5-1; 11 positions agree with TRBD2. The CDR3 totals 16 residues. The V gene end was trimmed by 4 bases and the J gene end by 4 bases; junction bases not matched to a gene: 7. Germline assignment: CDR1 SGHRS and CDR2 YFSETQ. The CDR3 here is CASSTASGGKYNEQFF. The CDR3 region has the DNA TGCGCCAGCAGCACCGCTAGCGGGGGGAAATACAATGAGCAGTTCTTC.

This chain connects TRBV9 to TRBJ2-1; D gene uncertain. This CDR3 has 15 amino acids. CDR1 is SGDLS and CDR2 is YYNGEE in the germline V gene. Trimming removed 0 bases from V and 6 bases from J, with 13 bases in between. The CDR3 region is CASSVEGYAINEQFF. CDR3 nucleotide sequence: TGTGCCAGCAGCGTAGAGGGCTACGCCATCAATGAGCAGTTCTTC.

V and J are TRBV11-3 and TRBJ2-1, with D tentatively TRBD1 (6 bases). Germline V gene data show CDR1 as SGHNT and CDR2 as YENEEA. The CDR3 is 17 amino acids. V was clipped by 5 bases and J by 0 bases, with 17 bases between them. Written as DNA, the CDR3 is TGTGCCAGCAGCCCCGAAACAGGGCTCAGCTCCTACAATGAGCAGTTCTTC. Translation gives CASSPETGLSSYNEQFF. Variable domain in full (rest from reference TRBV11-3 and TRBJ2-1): EAGVVQSPRYKIIEKKQPVAFWCNPISGHNTLYWYLQNLGQGPELLIRYENEEAVDDSQLPKDRFSAERLKGVDSTLKIQPAELGDSAVYLCASSPETGLSSYNEQFFGPGTRLTVL.

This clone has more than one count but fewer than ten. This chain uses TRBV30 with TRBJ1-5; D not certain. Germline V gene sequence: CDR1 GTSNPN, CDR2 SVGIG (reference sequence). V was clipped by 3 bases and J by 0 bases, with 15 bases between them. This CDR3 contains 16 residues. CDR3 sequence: CAWSPPGFFSNQPQHF. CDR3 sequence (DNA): TGTGCCTGGAGCCCTCCGGGGTTCTTTAGCAATCAGCCCCAGCATTTT.

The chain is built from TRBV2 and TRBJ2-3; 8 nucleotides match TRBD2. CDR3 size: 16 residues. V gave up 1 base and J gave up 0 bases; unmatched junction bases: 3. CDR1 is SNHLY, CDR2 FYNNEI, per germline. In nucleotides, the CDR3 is TGTGCCAGCAGTGAAGTCGGGGGGGCTAGCACAGATACGCAGTATTTT. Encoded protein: CASSEVGGASTDTQYF.

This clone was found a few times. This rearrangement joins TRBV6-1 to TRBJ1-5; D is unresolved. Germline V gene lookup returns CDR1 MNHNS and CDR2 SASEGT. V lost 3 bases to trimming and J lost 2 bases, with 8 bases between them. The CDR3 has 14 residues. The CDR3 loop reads CASSDSIGNQPQHF. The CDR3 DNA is TGTGCCAGCAGTGACAGCATTGGCAATCAGCCCCAGCATTTT.